The 17 T cell receptor beta chains given below trace back to one sample, sequenced in a study of blood T cell repertoires in COVID-19 (dated by TCRdb to 2020 to 2021). The library was produced with the immunoSEQ multiplex PCR assay. TCRdb limited this immuneACCESS table to in-frame rearrangements with V and J called. A share of clones is missing; checked studies link under half to unresolved V genes, and the rest is unexplained. This sample is represented by 70,000 or so clones; 85% of them were singletons. The ten largest clonotypes hold 35% of the sample. Material: peripheral blood. The source is a woman of 80 years or more with active or convalescent COVID-19.

The chain links TRBV28 to TRBJ2-7; the match to TRBD2 covers 11 bases. There are 18 residues in the CDR3. The germline V gene encodes CDR1 MDHEN and CDR2 SYDVKM. The V and J ends lost 6 bases and 4 bases, in that order; junction bases with no gene match: 17. CDR3: CASRRGASGGLGRYEQYF. For the CDR3, the DNA is TGTGCCAGCAGGCGGGGGGCTAGCGGGGGGTTAGGTCGGTACGAGCAGTACTTC. Together with reference TRBV28 and TRBJ2-7, the CDR3 gives the full variable domain: DVKVTQSSRYLVKRTGEKVFLECVQDMDHENMFWYRQDPGLGLRLIYFSYDVKMKEKGDIPEGYSVSREKKERFSLILESASTNQTSMYLCASRRGASGGLGRYEQYFGPGTRLTVT.

The chain couples TRBV11-2 to TRBJ1-5; 7 nucleotides line up with TRBD1. V was clipped by 1 base and J by 2 bases; unmatched bases: 5. Germline lookup yields CDR1 SGHAT and CDR2 FQNNGV. This CDR3 is 16 amino acids long. DNA of the CDR3: TGTGCCAGCAGCTTAGGCACAGGGGTGGGCAATCAGCCCCAGCATTTT. Its protein is CASSLGTGVGNQPQHF.

The V call is TRBV6-2 or TRBV6-3, the J call TRBJ2-7, with 14 bases fitting TRBD2. Germline V gene data show CDR1 as MNHEY and CDR2 as SVGEGT. CDR3 length: 18 amino acids. V lost 6 bases and J lost 4; bases outside the gene matches: 14. CDR3 nucleotides: TGTGCCAGCAGCTCCCCTGGGACTAGCGGGGGAGTGGTGTACGAGCAGTACTTC. It codes for CASSSPGTSGGVVYEQYF.

V gene TRBV9 combines with J gene TRBJ2-5; 8 bases are a match to TRBD1. V lost 6 bases, J lost 2 bases, and 9 bases stayed unmatched. This CDR3 is built from 15 residues. Looked up from germline, CDR1 is SGDLS and CDR2 is YYNGEE. The DNA of the CDR3 is TGTGCCAGCAACTGGCTGGGACAGGCTCAAGAGACCCAGTACTTC. Protein product: CASNWLGQAQETQYF.

This chain joins TRBV2 and TRBJ1-2; D gene uncertain. V dropped 2 bases and J dropped 5 bases, with 12 bases sitting between them. Germline V CDR1 and CDR2: SNHLY, FYNNEI. This CDR3 spans 14 amino acids. The CDR3 here is CASSERLTGYGYTF. CDR3 bases: TGTGCCAGCAGTGAACGTCTGACGGGATATGGCTACACCTTC.

This clone was counted between two and nine times. The V gene is TRBV9, the J gene TRBJ1-3, with a possible D match to TRBD1 (6 bases). The CDR3 is 13 residues long. V lost 2 bases to trimming and J lost 4 bases, with 7 bases between them. The V gene's germline CDR1 is SGDLS and CDR2 YYNGEE. The CDR3 sequence: CASSVQGGNTIYF. CDR3 bases: TGTGCCAGCAGCGTGCAGGGGGGAAACACCATATATTTT.

J is TRBJ1-2 and V is TRBV20-1, with 10 positions matching TRBD1. J lost 1 base, V lost 3 bases, and 14 bases had no gene match. CDR1 is DFQATT and CDR2 is SNEGSKA in the germline V gene (reference sequence). This CDR3 region has 18 residues. CDR3 sequence: CSASFTGTGESSNYGYTF. The DNA for the CDR3 is TGCAGTGCTAGTTTTACCGGGACAGGGGAGAGCAGTAACTATGGCTACACCTTC.

Of note for this clone: Its ends do not fully match the called genes, so a read error is possible. This chain uses TRBV4-3 with TRBJ1-2; D possibly corresponds to TRBD1 (6 bases). Germline V gene lookup returns CDR1 LGHNA and CDR2 YSLEER. The length of the CDR3 is 15 residues. CDR3 protein: CASRQDRGGDYGYTF. The DNA of the CDR3 is TGCGCCAGCAGACAAGACCGGGGGGGCGACTATGGCTACACCTTC.

This clone appeared a single time. This chain uses TRBV6-7 with TRBJ2-2; D remains ambiguous. TRBV6-7 is marked as an open reading frame, function uncertain. Trimming stripped 0 bases from V and 1 base from J, with 6 bases between. CDR3 length equals 15 residues. The CDR3 loop is CASSYSAENTGELFF. The CDR3 bases are TGTGCCAGCAGTTACTCGGCAGAGAACACCGGGGAGCTGTTTTTT.

V is TRBV28 and J is TRBJ1-3; the D is unclear. Germline V CDR1 and CDR2: MDHEN, SYDVKM. The CDR3 covers 13 residues. V was cut by 8 bases and J by 0 bases, with 8 bases left in between. The CDR3 DNA is TGTGCCAGCCTCTCGAGCTCTGGAAACACCATATATTTT. Residues: CASLSSSGNTIYF.

By its share, this clone is large (0.1 to 1%). J is TRBJ2-6 and V is TRBV3-1 (or the pseudogene TRBV3-2); possible D gene TRBD2, 6 bases. From germline, CDR1 is LGHDT and CDR2 YNNKEL (reference sequence). CDR3 size: 18 residues. V lost 8 bases to trimming and J lost 4 bases, with 24 bases between them. CDR3 DNA sequence: TGTGCCAGCGGCGAGGAGGGGCCCTCAGCTACGGGGGCCAACGTCCTGACTTTC. It codes for CASGEEGPSATGANVLTF.

The genes are TRBV24-1 and TRBJ2-1, with 8 bases aligning to TRBD2. There are 13 residues in the CDR3. Germline values: CDR1 KGHDR, CDR2 SFDVKD. The V gene end was trimmed by 7 bases and the J gene end by 4 bases; junction bases not matched to a gene: 2. CDR3 nucleotide sequence: TGTGCCACCAGCGGGGGGGAATACAATGAGCAGTTCTTC. As protein: CATSGGEYNEQFF.

J is TRBJ2-2 and V is TRBV20-1; D perhaps matches TRBD1 (5 bases). CDR1 DFQATT and CDR2 SNEGSKA come from the germline V gene (reference sequence). V lost 5 bases and J lost 5, with 6 bases in between. The CDR3 is made up of 11 amino acids. CDR3 bases: TGCAGTGCTCAGGGAACCGGGGAGCTGTTTTTT. Translating it yields CSAQGTGELFF.

The gene calls are TRBV29-1 and TRBJ1-1, with 8 bases identical to TRBD1. The CDR3 spans 14 residues. Trimming took 4 bases from V and 4 from J; bases not matched to a gene: 8. Germline-derived CDR1 and CDR2 are SQVTM and ANQGSEA. CDR3 residues: CSVATTTGGTEAFF. The CDR3 DNA follows: TGCAGCGTTGCTACGACCACAGGGGGCACTGAAGCTTTCTTT.

The CDR3 DNA is TGTGCCAGCAGCCCTGGGGAGGGGAGAGGAAATCAGCCCCAGCATTTT. Translated: CASSPGEGRGNQPQHF. The V gene is TRBV6-2 or TRBV6-3, the J gene TRBJ1-5; D is perhaps TRBD1 (5 bases). Trimming left V 6 bases short and J 4 bases short, with 19 bases between. Germline CDR1 is MNHEY and CDR2 is SVGEGT. This CDR3 contains 16 residues.

V gene TRBV29-1 combines with J gene TRBJ1-4, with 7 bases matching TRBD1. Germline CDR1 SQVTM, CDR2 ANQGSEA. The CDR3 is 13 amino acids. J gave up 3 bases and V 8 bases, and 6 bases lay outside the gene matches. The CDR3 DNA reads as TGCAGCACCCTTACAGGGGCTAATGAAAAACTGTTTTTT. This sequence encodes CSTLTGANEKLFF.

V and J are TRBV20-1 and TRBJ2-7; D perhaps matches TRBD2 (5 bases). Germline-derived CDR1 and CDR2 are DFQATT and SNEGSKA (reference sequence). CDR3 length: 11 amino acids. Between the trimmed V and J ends, which lost 4 bases and 12 bases, there was a span of 16 bases. The CDR3 DNA is TGCAGTGCTAATATTGCGGGTTTGAGGTACTTC. This sequence encodes CSANIAGLRYF.